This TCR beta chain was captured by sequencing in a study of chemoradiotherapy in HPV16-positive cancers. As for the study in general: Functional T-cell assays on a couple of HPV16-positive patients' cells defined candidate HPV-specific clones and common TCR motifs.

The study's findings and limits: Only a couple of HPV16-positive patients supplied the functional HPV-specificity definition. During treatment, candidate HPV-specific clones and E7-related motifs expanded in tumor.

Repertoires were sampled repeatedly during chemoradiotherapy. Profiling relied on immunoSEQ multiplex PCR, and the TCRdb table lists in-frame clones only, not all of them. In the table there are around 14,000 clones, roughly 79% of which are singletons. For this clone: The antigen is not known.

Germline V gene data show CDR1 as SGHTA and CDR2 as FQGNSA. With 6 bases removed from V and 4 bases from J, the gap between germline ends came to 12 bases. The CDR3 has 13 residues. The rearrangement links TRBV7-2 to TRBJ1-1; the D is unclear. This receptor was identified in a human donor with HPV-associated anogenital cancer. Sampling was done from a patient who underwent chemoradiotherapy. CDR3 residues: CASRQEPTTEAFF. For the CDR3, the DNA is TGTGCCAGCAGACAAGAACCCACCACTGAAGCTTTCTTT.